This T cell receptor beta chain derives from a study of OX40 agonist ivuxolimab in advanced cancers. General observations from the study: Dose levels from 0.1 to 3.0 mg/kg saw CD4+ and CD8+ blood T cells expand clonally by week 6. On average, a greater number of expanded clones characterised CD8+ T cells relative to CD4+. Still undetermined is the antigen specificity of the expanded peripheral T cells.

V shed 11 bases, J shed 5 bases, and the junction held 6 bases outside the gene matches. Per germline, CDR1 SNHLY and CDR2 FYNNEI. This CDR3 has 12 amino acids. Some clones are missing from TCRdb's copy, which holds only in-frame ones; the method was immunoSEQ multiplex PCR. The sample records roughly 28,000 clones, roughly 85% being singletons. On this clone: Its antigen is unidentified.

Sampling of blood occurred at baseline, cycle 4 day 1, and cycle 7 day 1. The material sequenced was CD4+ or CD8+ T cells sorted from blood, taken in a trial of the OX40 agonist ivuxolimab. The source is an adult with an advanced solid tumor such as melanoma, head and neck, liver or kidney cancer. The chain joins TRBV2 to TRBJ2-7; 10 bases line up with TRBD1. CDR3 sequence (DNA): TGTGCCGGGACAGGGGAAAAGGACGAGCAGTACTTC. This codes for CAGTGEKDEQYF.